Listed below are T cell receptor beta chains from one sample, sequenced in a study of cytomegalovirus exposure and HLA in healthy donors. The table came from immunoSEQ multiplex PCR; TCRdb's copy has only in-frame clones and leaves some out. Of approximately 140,000 clones listed, roughly 80% are singletons. Sequenced input: PBMCs. These receptors all stem from a woman aged 45-60 years in good health and CMV-seronegative. CDR3s include the opening cysteine and the closing phenylalanine or tryptophan. A D gene is named only where the DNA matches it firmly. The size of a clone is reported for some rows only, either as once, few or many, or as a class for expanded clones.

>TRBJ1-2|14|TRBV15|NA|NA
TGTGCCACCAGCAGCTCAGACAGATCCTATGGCTACACCTTC
CATSSSDRSYGYTF
>TRBJ2-7|13|TRBV19|NA|NA
TGTGCCAGTAGTCCAGGGGGGACTTACGAGCAGTACTTC
CASSPGGTYEQYF
>TRBJ1-6|15|TRBV27|NA|TRBD1
TGTGCCAGCAGTTCGGGACAGTGGATTAATTCACCCCTCCACTTT
CASSSGQWINSPLHF
>TRBJ1-3|14|TRBV30|NA|TRBD1
TGTGCCTGGAGCAGGGACAGCTCTGGAAACACCATATATTTT
CAWSRDSSGNTIYF
>TRBJ1-4|16|TRBV28|NA|NA
TGTGCCAGCAGAAGTGGGACATCTCTCTTTAGGGAAAAACTGTTTTTT
CASRSGTSLFREKLFF
>TRBJ2-7|16|TRBV10-1|NA|TRBD1
TGCGCCAGCAGTGGGGGAAAAGGGGGCCGTCTGGATGAGCAGTACTTC
CASSGGKGGRLDEQYF
>TRBJ1-1|12|TRBV29-1|NA|NA
TGCAGCGTTGAAGAAGCTACTACTGAAGCTTTCTTT
CSVEEATTEAFF
>TRBJ2-1|14|TRBV30|NA|NA
TGTGCCTCAACCGTCCCACCTATCTACAATGAGCAGTTCTTC
CASTVPPIYNEQFF
>TRBJ2-5|17|TRBV19|once|TRBD2
TGTGCCAGTAGTACGGGACTAGCGGGGCAGTACCAAGAGACCCAGTACTTC
CASSTGLAGQYQETQYF
>TRBJ2-3|15|TRBV10-1|few|NA
TGCGCCAGCCAACTTTTGAAGGGGCCGGAAGATACGCAGTATTTT
CASQLLKGPEDTQYF
>TRBJ1-2|17|TRBV19|many|TRBD1
TGTGCCAGTACCGAAAACAGAAGGACAGGGGGCGCGGAGGGCTACACCTTC
CASTENRRTGGAEGYTF
>TRBJ2-7|14|TRBV5-4|few|TRBD2
TGTGCCAGCAGGGTTAGTCGGGAGGCGGGAGAGCAGTACTTC
CASRVSREAGEQYF
>TRBJ2-3|14|TRBV6-5|NA|NA
TGTGCCAGCAGTTATCGACAGGTCACAGATACGCAGTATTTT
CASSYRQVTDTQYF
>TRBJ1-1|14|TRBV29-1|NA|TRBD1
TGCAGCATCAGAACCGCAGGGGGCCGGACTGAAGCTTTCTTT
CSIRTAGGRTEAFF
>TRBJ1-1|13|TRBV11-2|NA|NA
TGTGCCAGCAGCTTGAGTCTCCGGGCTGAAGCTTTCTTT
CASSLSLRAEAFF
>TRBJ2-7|14|TRBV28|NA|NA
TGTGCCAGCAGTTTATGGGACACAGCATACGAGCAGTACTTC
CASSLWDTAYEQYF
>TRBJ1-5|16|TRBV19|NA|TRBD1
TGTGCCAGTAGATGGACAGGGGGCCGAAGCAATCAGCCCCAGCATTTT
CASRWTGGRSNQPQHF
>TRBJ2-1|16|TRBV5-1|once|NA
TGCGCCAGCAGCTATTCTCGACAGAACGGGTTGGATGAGCAGTTCTTC
CASSYSRQNGLDEQFF
>TRBJ1-2|14|TRBV18|NA|TRBD1
TGTGCCAGCTCATCCGGGACAGGGGGCTATAGCTACACCTTC
CASSSGTGGYSYTF
>TRBJ1-1|15|TRBV7-3|once|TRBD1
TGTGCCAGCGACGTTCGGGGACAGCGAATCGGAGGTGCTTTCTTT
CASDVRGQRIGGAFF
>TRBJ1-6|18|TRBV25-1|NA|NA
TGTGCCAGCAGTGGCTGGGGCGGGGGATCTTCCTATAATTCACCCCTCCACTTT
CASSGWGGGSSYNSPLHF
>TRBJ2-7|15|TRBV10-2|few|NA
TGCGCCAGCAGTTTCAGGGGAGGGAGGACCTACGAGCAGTACTTC
CASSFRGGRTYEQYF
>TRBJ2-1|15|TRBV5-1|few|NA
TGCGCCAGCAGCTTAAGGGGGGGAAAGGTCAATGAGCAGTTCTTC
CASSLRGGKVNEQFF
>TRBJ2-7|12|TRBV7-9|NA|NA
TGTGCCAGCAGCCCGGGTTCGGACGAGCAGTACTTC
CASSPGSDEQYF
>TRBJ2-1|12|TRBV7-9|few|NA
TGTGCCAGCAGCCCACTGGGGGCACGGAAGTTCTTC
CASSPLGARKFF
>TRBJ1-4|14|TRBV4-3|NA|NA
TGCGCCAGCAGCCAAGCGGGGGGAAATGAAAAACTGTTTTTT
CASSQAGGNEKLFF
>TRBJ2-3|16|TRBV4-2|NA|TRBD2
TGTGCCAGCAGCCCGCGGACTAGCGGGGGCACAGATACGCAGTATTTT
CASSPRTSGGTDTQYF
>TRBJ1-4|16|TRBV2|NA|NA
TGTGCCAGCAGTGAGGGCAGGGTAGAGACAAGCCTTTGGCTGTTTTTT
CASSEGRVETSLWLFF
>TRBJ2-4|16|TRBV27|NA|TRBD1
TGTGCCAGCAGTTGGGCAGGGGGTAGCGTGGGGAACATTCAGTACTTC
CASSWAGGSVGNIQYF
>TRBJ2-1|14|TRBV27|NA|TRBD2
TGTGCCAGCAGTGCGGGGGGGCCCTACAATGAGCAGTTCTTC
CASSAGGPYNEQFF